This passage covers 23 T cell receptor beta chains from one sample sequenced in a study of T cell repertoires in cytomegalovirus infection. From the reads, TCRdb called clonotypes with MiXCR, one entry per CDR3 protein. The repertoire consists of roughly 150,000 distinct CDR3 sequences, with 17% occurring once and the leading ten covering approximately 19%. The sequenced material came from CD8+ T cells from PBMCs. The origin of the receptors is a human donor in good health (CMV status not recorded). Some clones in this sample may be carry-over from other donors' samples.

This clonotype was seen many times. The CDR3 DNA is TGTGCCAGCAGCTTAGAGGCTAGCGGGATCAATGAGCAGTTCTTC. Its translation is CASSLEASGINEQFF. The chain has TRBV7-2 and TRBJ2-1; 9 bases align to TRBD2. CDR3 length: 15 residues. The germline V gene encodes CDR1 SGHTA and CDR2 FQGNSA. V dropped 1 base and J dropped 6; count of bases not matched to a gene: 4.

V and J are TRBV6-5 and TRBJ2-3, with 13 bases that match TRBD2. The J segment lost 4 bases and the V segment lost 5 bases, leaving 6 bases of the junction unmatched. Germline CDR1 reads MNHEY; CDR2 reads SVGAGI. The CDR3 spans 16 residues. CDR3 sequence reads: CASSKRTSGGADTQYF. The DNA for the CDR3 is TGTGCCAGCAGTAAACGGACTAGCGGGGGCGCAGATACGCAGTATTTT.

This clonotype turned up a few times. The chain carries TRBV2 and TRBJ2-3; weak D call: TRBD2 (5 bases). The CDR3 is made up of 14 amino acids. Trimming removed 0 bases at V and 6 bases at J, with 10 bases between. Germline V lookup: CDR1 SNHLY, CDR2 FYNNEI. The chain's CDR3 is CASSEAAGPDTQYF. The CDR3 bases are TGTGCCAGCAGTGAAGCGGCGGGCCCGGATACGCAGTATTTT. The full variable domain, its missing parts supplied by reference TRBV2 and TRBJ2-3, is EPEVTQTPSHQVTQMGQEVILRCVPISNHLYFYWYRQILGQKVEFLVSFYNNEISEKSEIFDDQFSVERPDGSNFTLKIRSTKLEDSAMYFCASSEAAGPDTQYFGPGTRLTVL.

This clonotype was recorded many times. The chain recombines TRBV7-2 with TRBJ1-5, with TRBD1 matching 10 bases. From germline, CDR1 is SGHTA and CDR2 FQGNSA. The V segment lost 5 bases and the J segment 6 bases; nucleotides outside the gene matches: 7. The CDR3 consists of 15 residues. The CDR3 sequence: CASSPDRGRGQPQHF. The CDR3 coding sequence is TGTGCCAGCAGCCCAGACAGGGGGCGAGGTCAGCCCCAGCATTTT.

This clonotype turned up a few times. The chain carries TRBV7-8 and TRBJ2-4; TRBD1 matches 7 bases. The CDR3 loop spans 15 amino acids. With V trimmed by 4 bases and J by 6 bases, 9 bases remained unmatched. CDR1 and CDR2 from the germline V gene are SGHVS and FQNEAQ. The CDR3, as DNA: TGTGCCAGCAGCTCGTCGGGACAGACCCCAAACATTCAGTACTTC. Protein: CASSSSGQTPNIQYF. The variable domain in full, completed from reference TRBV7-8 and TRBJ2-4, reads GAGVSQSPRYKVAKRGQDVALRCDPISGHVSLFWYQQALGQGPEFLTYFQNEAQLDKSGLPSDRFFAERPEGSVSTLKIQRTQQEDSAVYLCASSSSGQTPNIQYFGAGTRLSVL.

This chain uses TRBV28 with TRBJ2-5; D remains ambiguous. V dropped 1 base and J dropped 3 bases, with 12 bases sitting between them. Germline CDR1 MDHEN, CDR2 SYDVKM. The CDR3 spans 15 residues. CDR3 DNA: TGTGCCAGCAGTTTATCCCAAGGACCTGAAGAGACCCAGTACTTC. Its translation: CASSLSQGPEETQYF.

This sequence joins TRBV5-1 and TRBJ1-1, with D perhaps TRBD1 (5 bases). Germline V gives CDR1 SGHRS, CDR2 YFSETQ. CDR3 length: 13 residues. The V end lost 6 bases, the J end lost 5 bases, and 14 bases lay between the germline ends. The CDR3 DNA is TGCGCCAGCACCCCTTCCGAGGGGACTGAAGCTTTCTTT. Its translation is CASTPSEGTEAFF.

This clonotype was seen a handful of times. The V call is TRBV7-9, the J call TRBJ2-3; D is unresolved. Germline V gene lookup returns CDR1 SEHNR and CDR2 FQNEAQ (reference sequence). V was shortened by 5 bases and J by 3 bases, with 9 bases between the two germline ends. The CDR3 is 13 residues long. The CDR3 reads CASSLPRTDTQYF. The CDR3 DNA sequence: TGTGCCAGCAGCCTACCGCGTACAGATACGCAGTATTTT.

This clonotype was counted a few times. The rearrangement joins TRBV7-6 to TRBJ1-4; no clear D gene. V dropped 3 bases and J dropped 0 bases, with 14 bases sitting between them. The CDR3 length is 17 residues. The V gene's germline CDR1 is SGHVS and CDR2 FNYEAQ. CDR3 sequence: CASSFVKDSTTNEKLFF. The DNA of the CDR3 is TGTGCCAGCAGCTTTGTGAAGGACTCAACAACTAATGAAAAACTGTTTTTT.

This clonotype was observed a handful of times. The V call is TRBV7-9, the J call TRBJ2-5; maybe TRBD1 (6 bases). This CDR3 has 14 amino acids. Trimming took 5 bases from V and 2 from J, leaving 12 bases between them. Germline V gene lookup returns CDR1 SEHNR and CDR2 FQNEAQ (reference sequence). The CDR3 nucleotides are TGTGCCAGCAGCGGGACATCTAGACAAGAGACCCAGTACTTC. Its translation: CASSGTSRQETQYF.

This clonotype was recorded a few times. The chain links TRBV6-2 or TRBV6-3 to TRBJ2-7, with D possibly being TRBD1 or TRBD2 (6 bases each). Germline V gene data show CDR1 as MNHEY and CDR2 as SVGEGT. This CDR3 is 12 amino acids long. The V gene lost 5 bases and the J gene lost 6 bases, with 11 bases spanning the gap. The CDR3 spells CASSPPGAEQYF. The CDR3 nucleotides are TGTGCCAGCAGTCCTCCGGGGGCCGAGCAGTACTTC.

There are a few counts of this clonotype. The J gene is TRBJ2-2, the V gene TRBV7-2; D unclear. V was trimmed by 2 bases and J by 6 bases, leaving 4 bases between them. Germline V lookup: CDR1 SGHTA, CDR2 FQGNSA. The CDR3 is 12 amino acids. For the CDR3, the DNA is TGTGCCAGCAGCTTACAGTCCGGGGAGCTGTTTTTT. It is translated as CASSLQSGELFF.

This clonotype was counted at least ten times. V usage is TRBV7-9 and J usage is TRBJ2-7, with TRBD1 matching over 10 bases. V trimming: 3 bases; J trimming: 1 base; junction bases outside the gene matches: 3. CDR1 SEHNR and CDR2 FQNEAQ come from the germline V gene (reference sequence). The CDR3 length is 15 residues. CDR3 sequence (DNA): TGTGCCAGCAGCTTGCCGGGACAGGGGTCCTACGAGCAGTACTTC. Protein sequence: CASSLPGQGSYEQYF.

This clonotype appeared a few times. The chain has TRBV28 and TRBJ1-3; D uncertain. Trimming left V 6 bases short and J 0 bases short, with 15 bases between. The germline V gene has CDR1 MDHEN and CDR2 SYDVKM. The length of the CDR3 is 16 residues. The CDR3 is CASRDKTRDSGNTIYF. For the CDR3, the DNA is TGTGCCAGCAGGGATAAGACAAGGGACTCTGGAAACACCATATATTTT.

The V and J genes are TRBV29-1 and TRBJ2-7; no clear D gene. CDR3 length: 12 amino acids. V was shortened by 2 bases and J by 0 bases, with 5 bases between the two germline ends. Germline values: CDR1 SQVTM, CDR2 ANQGSEA. The CDR3 protein is CSVEPSSYEQYF. The DNA of the CDR3 is TGCAGCGTTGAACCCAGCTCCTACGAGCAGTACTTC.

The CDR3 sequence: CASSGWTSEGGELFF. The CDR3 region has the DNA TGTGCCAGCAGTGGCTGGACCAGCGAGGGCGGGGAGCTGTTTTTT. The chain recombines TRBV6-2 or TRBV6-3 with TRBJ2-2; the D gene is possibly TRBD2 (5 bases). The germline CDR1 and CDR2 sequences are MNHEY and SVGEGT. The germline V and J ends were trimmed by 5 bases and 7 bases, with 17 bases remaining between them. There are 15 residues in the CDR3.

The CDR3 sequence: CASSEREALYEQYF. CDR3 DNA: TGTGCCAGCAGCGAGCGGGAGGCCCTCTACGAGCAGTACTTC. This rearrangement joins TRBV12-3 or TRBV12-4 to TRBJ2-7; TRBD2 matches 9 bases. The junction had 6 bases not matched to a gene; V was cut back by 6 bases and J by 3 bases. This CDR3 is built from 14 residues.

The chain links TRBV15 to TRBJ2-1; D is ambiguous. Trimming cost V 1 base and J 3 bases, with 13 bases left between them. The CDR3 runs 16 residues. Germline loops: CDR1 LNHNV, CDR2 YYDKDF (reference sequence). The CDR3 loop is CATSRGATGIYNEQFF. Here the CDR3 DNA reads TGTGCCACCAGCAGAGGAGCGACTGGGATCTACAATGAGCAGTTCTTC. The full variable domain, rest sourced from reference TRBV15 and TRBJ2-1, is DAMVIQNPRYQVTQFGKPVTLSCSQTLNHNVMYWYQQKSSQAPKLLFHYYDKDFNNEADTPDNFQSRRPNTSFCFLDIRSPGLGDTAMYLCATSRGATGIYNEQFFGPGTRLTVL.

This sequence joins TRBV7-9 and TRBJ2-7; D is ambiguous. The CDR3 is made up of 16 amino acids. V lost 4 bases and J lost 2, with 18 bases in between. CDR1 is SEHNR, CDR2 FQNEAQ, per germline (reference sequence). Here the CDR3 reads CASSSPRLSSTYEQYF. Written as DNA, the CDR3 is TGTGCCAGCAGCTCCCCGCGACTCTCGTCCACCTACGAGCAGTACTTC. Full variable domain (outside the CDR3, taken from reference TRBV7-9 and TRBJ2-7): DTGVSQNPRHKITKRGQNVTFRCDPISEHNRLYWYRQTLGQGPEFLTYFQNEAQLEKSRLLSDRFSAERPKGSFSTLEIQRTEQGDSAMYLCASSSPRLSSTYEQYFGPGTRLTVT.

The V gene is TRBV6-5, the J gene TRBJ2-3; 10 bases align to TRBD1. The CDR3 covers 15 residues. The trim removed 4 bases at V and 6 bases at J, leaving 7 bases unmatched. Germline assignment: CDR1 MNHEY and CDR2 SVGAGI. This chain's CDR3 is CASSFGGTGVDTQYF. The CDR3, as DNA: TGTGCCAGCAGTTTTGGTGGGACAGGGGTCGATACGCAGTATTTT.

The chain has TRBV6-2 or TRBV6-3 and TRBJ1-1; no clear D. Trimming pared 2 bases from V and 1 base from J, leaving 11 bases between. CDR3 size: 15 residues. CDR1 is MNHEY, CDR2 SVGEGT, per germline. The CDR3 region has the DNA TGTGCCAGCAGTTACAGTCCGGCGGAGAACACTGAAGCTTTCTTT. Residues: CASSYSPAENTEAFF.

V gene TRBV7-9 combines with J gene TRBJ2-7, with D perhaps matching TRBD2 (7 bases). The V gene's germline CDR1 is SEHNR and CDR2 FQNEAQ (reference sequence). This CDR3 is 14 amino acids long. With 7 bases removed from V and 4 bases from J, the gap between germline ends came to 17 bases. The CDR3 DNA reads as TGTGCCAGCACGTTAGGCGGGGGCCCATACGAGCAGTACTTC. This gives the protein CASTLGGGPYEQYF.

The chain employs TRBV6-2 or TRBV6-3 and TRBJ1-1; 7 bases map to TRBD1. V gave up 3 bases and J gave up 5 bases; unmatched junction bases: 18. This CDR3 has 18 amino acids. Germline CDR1 MNHEY, CDR2 SVGEGT. The CDR3 sequence: CASSYGLAGGIIRTEAFF. For the CDR3, the DNA is TGTGCCAGCAGTTATGGGTTAGCAGGGGGAATAATCCGAACTGAAGCTTTCTTT.